The clone carrying this T cell receptor beta chain was seen only a few times. These data are taken from a study of blood T cell repertoires in COVID-19. Overall study context: There were acute and convalescent COVID-19 samples, and they came from the United States, Italy and Spain. In each case, the material was cDNA or gDNA derived from T cells, B-cell-depleted T cells, or PBMCs.

V lost 1 base and J 8 bases, leaving 23 bases between the germline ends. Germline CDR1 and CDR2: SGHNT and YENEEA. The CDR3 extends over 17 amino acids. Those who participated ranged in age from roughly 18 to 90 years and resided in 20 to 30 US areas. In the source study's methods: Counts of nucleated cells, estimated from reference gene primer amplification, were obtained. Method: immunoSEQ multiplex PCR; TCRdb's copy keeps in-frame clones and lacks some. The V and J calls and clone size are taken from that table; D and trimming were inferred from the DNA. The sample comprises under 250,000 clones, 65% to 90% of which are singletons, and 9.1% rests with the top ten.

The sequencing input was PBMCs or T cells enriched from blood (not recorded which). The receptor's source is a woman aged 50 to 65 with acute COVID-19. The rearrangement links TRBV11-3 to TRBJ1-2; TRBD1 is a possible D gene (5 bases). CDR3: CASSLVARQPWAEGYTF. Here the CDR3 DNA reads TGTGCCAGCAGCTTAGTCGCACGACAGCCCTGGGCGGAAGGCTACACCTTC.